This T cell receptor (beta chain) was captured in a study of T cell repertoires in cytomegalovirus infection. Findings of the study overall: Within the response measured ex vivo, HLA-C-restricted CMV-specific TCR beta clonotypes were dominant.

TCRdb re-called the reads with MiXCR, one entry per CDR3 protein. The data hold roughly 500,000 distinct CDR3 sequences, with approximately 16% observed a single time. This clonotype was recorded only once. Its target is unknown. Sequenced sample: CD8+ T cells from PBMCs. This sequence originates from a human donor in good health (CMV status not recorded). Some clones in this sample may be carry-over from other donors' samples.

CDR3 residues: CASSLDRWEAFF. The CDR3 coding sequence is TGTGCCAGCAGCTTGGACCGATGGGAAGCTTTCTTT. V is TRBV5-8 and J is TRBJ1-1; D gene unclear. The CDR3 sequence is 12 residues long. The germline V gene has CDR1 SGHTS and CDR2 YDEGEE. V lost 0 bases and J 8 bases, leaving 8 bases between the germline ends.